A single sample is the source of the 18 T cell receptor beta chains below, sequenced in a study of T-cell memory formation after mild COVID-19. TCRdb reprocessed the 5' RACE reads with MiXCR, giving one entry per CDR3 protein. The data contain roughly 250,000 distinct CDR3 sequences, 16% of them singletons. Sequencing input: PBMCs or a T cell subset sorted from them (not recorded which). All receptors derive from a man aged 18-30 years who had mild COVID-19 (a few samples of this study predate the infection). Cell type and time point are not known.

The V and J genes are TRBV7-2 and TRBJ1-4; possible D gene TRBD1, 6 bases. Germline V gives CDR1 SGHTA, CDR2 FQGNSA. The CDR3 is 14 residues long. Trimming took 3 bases from V and 4 from J, leaving 9 bases between them. The CDR3 coding sequence is TGTGCCAGCAGCTTCGGGGGGCATAATGAAAAACTGTTTTTT. Its translation: CASSFGGHNEKLFF.

This clonotype was observed at least ten times. This CDR3 reads CASSPGGREAFF. CDR3 DNA: TGCGCCAGCAGCCCAGGAGGGAGGGAAGCTTTCTTT. The V call is TRBV5-1, the J call TRBJ1-1; D is unresolved. The germline V and J ends were trimmed by 4 bases and 8 bases, with 12 bases remaining between them. The CDR3 covers 12 residues. Germline values: CDR1 SGHRS, CDR2 YFSETQ.

This clonotype was seen ten or more times. CDR3 loop: CASSLSRDNEQFF. The DNA for the CDR3 is TGCGCCAGCAGCTTGAGTAGGGACAATGAGCAGTTCTTC. J is TRBJ2-1 and V is TRBV5-1; D gene unclear. Germline loops: CDR1 SGHRS, CDR2 YFSETQ. V was shortened by 1 base and J by 5 bases, with 7 bases between the two germline ends. This CDR3 has 13 amino acids.

This clonotype was observed a handful of times. This chain links TRBV5-1 with TRBJ2-1; D might be TRBD1 or TRBD2, each matching 5 bases. The V gene's germline CDR1 is SGHRS and CDR2 YFSETQ. V dropped 4 bases and J dropped 4 bases, with 9 bases sitting between them. This CDR3 spans 13 amino acids. The CDR3 loop is CASSRGEYNEQFF. Written as DNA, the CDR3 is TGCGCCAGCAGCAGAGGGGAATACAATGAGCAGTTCTTC.

The table lists this clonotype with a few counts. The rearrangement links TRBV9 to TRBJ2-3, with 8 bases matching TRBD1. V shed 2 bases and J 5 bases; nucleotides not matched to a gene: 7. This CDR3 region has 15 residues. Germline CDR1 is SGDLS and CDR2 is YYNGEE. The CDR3 region is CASSVTRGLVDTQYF. CDR3 sequence (DNA): TGTGCCAGCAGCGTCACCAGGGGGCTAGTAGATACGCAGTATTTT.

This clonotype came up a few times. This chain's CDR3 is CASSQAGGGALEQFF. For the CDR3, the DNA is TGCGCCAGCAGCCAAGCCGGCGGAGGGGCGCTTGAGCAGTTCTTC. The chain links TRBV4-1 to TRBJ2-1, with TRBD2 as a possible D gene (6 bases). Germline CDR1 is MGHRA and CDR2 is YSYEKL. The CDR3 is 15 residues long. The V end lost 1 base, the J end lost 9 bases, and 16 bases lay between the germline ends.

This clonotype has at least ten counts. The CDR3 sequence: CSAAGDTNEQFF. The CDR3 coding sequence is TGCAGCGCCGCCGGGGACACCAATGAGCAGTTCTTC. The rearrangement uses TRBV29-1 and TRBJ2-1, with a tentative D call TRBD1 (6 bases). This CDR3 comprises 12 residues. Germline values: CDR1 SQVTM, CDR2 ANQGSEA. Between the trimmed V and J ends, which lost 7 bases and 6 bases, there was a span of 13 bases.

This clonotype occurred many times. This rearrangement joins TRBV4-1 to TRBJ2-7, with 8 bases that match TRBD2. V dropped 2 bases and J dropped 7; count of bases not matched to a gene: 7. The length of the CDR3 is 14 residues. Germline CDR1 is MGHRA and CDR2 is YSYEKL. The CDR3 spells CASSQISGTLEQYF. As DNA, the CDR3 is TGCGCCAGCAGCCAAATTAGCGGGACCCTGGAGCAGTACTTC.

The chain combines TRBV5-1 with TRBJ2-1; D unresolved. Germline V gene sequence: CDR1 SGHRS, CDR2 YFSETQ. The CDR3 covers 14 residues. V lost 0 bases, J lost 7 bases, and 11 bases lay in between. This CDR3 is CASSLGAATNEQFF. CDR3 DNA: TGCGCCAGCAGCTTGGGGGCAGCGACGAATGAGCAGTTCTTC.

This clonotype was found a few times. V and J are TRBV7-2 and TRBJ2-3; TRBD2 matches 10 bases. Germline assignment: CDR1 SGHTA and CDR2 FQGNSA. V dropped 7 bases and J dropped 6; count of bases not matched to a gene: 10. The CDR3 covers 15 residues. The chain's CDR3 is CASTQGAAGGDTQYF. DNA for the CDR3: TGTGCCAGCACCCAAGGGGCAGCGGGGGGGGATACGCAGTATTTT.

This clonotype was counted ten times or more. The chain is built from TRBV5-1 and TRBJ2-5; 8 bases match TRBD1. The CDR3 has 16 residues. Germline CDR1 is SGHRS and CDR2 is YFSETQ. The J segment lost 2 bases and the V segment lost 7 bases, leaving 13 bases of the junction unmatched. This CDR3 reads CASGRDRPNIQETQYF. CDR3 nucleotide sequence: TGCGCCAGCGGCCGGGACAGGCCCAATATTCAAGAGACCCAGTACTTC.

The chain recombines TRBV10-3 with TRBJ1-3; 7 nucleotides agree with TRBD1. Germline assignment: CDR1 ENHRY and CDR2 SYGVKD. The CDR3 consists of 19 residues. Trimming cost V 5 bases and J 0 bases; bases outside gene matches: 16. CDR3 in DNA: TGTGCCATCAGTATAAAGGAGTTACCGGGACAGAACTCTGGAAACACCATATATTTT. Its translation: CAISIKELPGQNSGNTIYF.

J is TRBJ2-5 and V is TRBV11-2, with D perhaps TRBD2 (5 bases). The germline CDR1 and CDR2 sequences are SGHAT and FQNNGV. Trimming stripped 6 bases from V and 6 bases from J, with 17 bases between. CDR3 length: 14 amino acids. Here the CDR3 reads CASRNGIQGKTQYF. The CDR3 DNA reads as TGTGCCAGCAGGAACGGGATCCAAGGGAAGACCCAGTACTTC.

The V and J genes are TRBV7-9 and TRBJ1-1; D gene uncertain. The CDR3 spans 13 residues. Trimming removed 6 bases at V and 4 bases at J, with 12 bases between. Germline CDR1 reads SEHNR; CDR2 reads FQNEAQ (reference sequence). CDR3 bases: TGTGCCAGCAGTCATTCGGAGAGCACTGAAGCTTTCTTT. Translated: CASSHSESTEAFF. Looking up the rest from reference TRBV7-9 and TRBJ1-1 gives the full variable domain: DTGVSQNPRHKITKRGQNVTFRCDPISEHNRLYWYRQTLGQGPEFLTYFQNEAQLEKSRLLSDRFSAERPKGSFSTLEIQRTEQGDSAMYLCASSHSESTEAFFGQGTRLTVV.

The rearrangement uses TRBV6-2 or TRBV6-3 and TRBJ2-7; D is perhaps TRBD1 or TRBD2 (5 bases each). This CDR3 contains 13 residues. Trimming removed 3 bases at V and 6 bases at J, with 12 bases between. The germline V gene encodes CDR1 MNHEY and CDR2 SVGEGT. CDR3 sequence reads: CASSYGAAGEQYF. In DNA, the CDR3 is TGTGCCAGCAGTTATGGGGCTGCGGGCGAGCAGTACTTC.

In this sample, this clonotype turned up a few times. The chain couples TRBV7-2 to TRBJ2-3; 8 nucleotides line up with TRBD1. The trim removed 6 bases at V and 5 bases at J, leaving 10 bases unmatched. CDR1 is SGHTA and CDR2 is FQGNSA in the germline V gene. The CDR3 covers 15 residues. The CDR3 region is CASSPNGQGEDTQYF. CDR3 bases: TGTGCCAGCAGTCCAAATGGACAGGGAGAAGATACGCAGTATTTT.

The J gene is TRBJ2-1, the V gene TRBV20-1; 10 positions match TRBD2. Per germline, CDR1 DFQATT and CDR2 SNEGSKA (reference sequence). The J segment lost 8 bases and the V segment lost 2 bases, leaving 6 bases of the junction unmatched. CDR3 size: 14 residues. The CDR3 region is CSARPAGGPDEQFF. The CDR3 DNA is TGCAGTGCTAGACCAGCGGGGGGGCCCGATGAGCAGTTCTTC.

This clonotype has at least ten counts. This rearrangement joins TRBV18 to TRBJ1-2; D is undetermined. V was pared by 3 bases and J by 3 bases, with 8 bases between. The CDR3 runs 13 residues. The germline V gene has CDR1 KGHSH and CDR2 LQKENI. CDR3 in DNA: TGTGCCAGCTCACCGACTCTACACTATGGCTACACCTTC. Residues: CASSPTLHYGYTF.